Given below is one TCR beta chain in context. There is no known antigen for this receptor. No base qualities exist here, and no much larger clone lies one base off it. The CDR3 goes from the cysteine to the phenylalanine over 15 residues. Only CDR3 DNA is held: 45 bases, read in frame from base 1. Relative to germline, V is missing 5 bases and J is missing 5 bases, with 7 bases of the junction outside any gene match. The germline V gene yields SGHTA for CDR1 and FQGNSA for CDR2. TCR beta CDR3 regions were sequenced from DNA using the immunoSEQ hsTCRbeta Kit. The source study handled its data this way. The ImmunoSEQ Analyzer was used to analyse the TCR sequencing data. T cell clonality was defined as 1 minus Pielou's evenness, as computed on productive rearrangements. T cell diversity was measured with the inverse Simpson index on productive templates. T cell density was defined as TCR beta template counts normalized to usable DNA, with usable DNA estimated by amplifying and sequencing housekeeping genes. TCR metrics were compared across histologic stages using two-sided Kruskal-Wallis tests. TCRdb carries this immuneACCESS record with in-frame sequences only. Its versions omit some clonotypes, under half of them owing to an unresolved V gene in the studies checked, with the rest unexplained. That table gives V, J and clone size, and the DNA gave D and trimming. The sample data list several thousand clones, and roughly 77% of these were observed just once. More than 6.5% of the sample comes from the top ten.

Patients underwent resection in Japan or China between about 2014 and 2017. Histologic diagnosis of each case was confirmed independently by two lung cancer pathologists on H&E slides. To enrich premalignant or tumor cells for nucleic acid extraction, macro-dissection was performed after pathologic assessment. The AllPrep DNA/RNA FFPE Kit was used to isolate DNA from FFPE tissue. The data belong to a study of immune evolution from preneoplasia to lung adenocarcinoma (dated by TCRdb to 2020 to 2023). Regarding the complete study: No AAH lesions showed HLA loss of heterozygosity, compared with about 6.3% of AIS, around 16% of MIA and about a third of ADC lesions. The study combined immune gene expression, TCR sequencing and multiplex immunofluorescence to profile immune contexture across lung adenocarcinoma precursors and invasive adenocarcinoma. Resected precursor lesions (AAH, AIS, MIA) and invasive adenocarcinomas were each compared against paired morphologically normal lung tissue. The sample size depended on which specimens were available, not on a prior power calculation. The immune data were combined with whole exome sequencing and methylation data from the same cohort of nodules. A total of about 53 patients with pulmonary nodules who underwent surgical resection were included in the overall cohort. TCR sequencing data were obtained from 51 patients. According to the study, 105 samples went through TCR sequencing. POLYSOLVER was used to infer class I HLA alleles from exome data, and LOHHLA was used to detect allele-specific HLA loss. The investigation overall reported the following: Findings were based on association rather than direct causation; larger cohorts with long-term follow-up and longitudinal biopsies were deemed needed. The highest T cell clonality was observed in KRAS-mutant nodules compared with EGFR-mutant or double wild-type lesions. Clonality was highest in normal lung, while later-stage lesions appeared to show lower clonality but higher T cell density and diversity. Normal lung had the highest top T cell clone frequencies, and these frequencies appeared to fall progressively from AAH through AIS, MIA and invasive adenocarcinoma. Because every patient came from Japan and China, how well the results apply to Western populations was uncertain.

Source material: FFPE lung adenocarcinoma in situ tissue. This specimen's cell subset or site label, per the study, means: preinvasive adenocarcinoma in situ (AIS). The chain couples TRBV7-2 to TRBJ1-4; TRBD1 matches 8 bases in the middle. The TCR originated in a person aged 60-80 years with lung adenocarcinoma. The DNA reads TGTGCCAGCAGCGCGTACAGGGGGGGCAATGAAAAACTGTTTTTT. The resulting protein is CASSAYRGGNEKLFF.